This entry lists 29 T cell receptor beta chains sequenced from one sample in a study of blood T cell repertoires in COVID-19. Only in-frame clones appear in the TCRdb table, and some are missing; sequencing was by immunoSEQ multiplex PCR. Of roughly 140,000 clones in the sample, about 87% were seen once. Source material: peripheral blood. These receptors all stem from a middle-aged woman with acute or convalescent COVID-19.

The chain employs TRBV6-5 and TRBJ1-1; D gene uncertain. The V gene's germline CDR1 is MNHEY and CDR2 SVGAGI. The CDR3 has 14 residues. V was shortened by 0 bases and J by 1 base, with 6 bases between the two germline ends. The chain's CDR3 is CASSYSVRNTEAFF. The CDR3 DNA follows: TGTGCCAGCAGTTACTCGGTGAGGAACACTGAAGCTTTCTTT.

The chain recombines TRBV30 with TRBJ1-2, with 10 bases lining up with TRBD1. Germline V gene sequence: CDR1 GTSNPN, CDR2 SVGIG (reference sequence). This CDR3 spans 16 amino acids. V was clipped by 4 bases and J by 8 bases; unmatched bases: 16. CDR3 region: CAWNKPPTGGFGGYTF. CDR3 DNA sequence: TGTGCCTGGAACAAACCTCCGACAGGGGGCTTTGGGGGCTACACCTTC.

The J gene is TRBJ2-4, the V gene TRBV11-2; 7 positions match TRBD2. The V gene's germline CDR1 is SGHAT and CDR2 FQNNGV. V lost 0 bases to trimming and J lost 0 bases; unmatched junction nucleotides: 11. This CDR3 is 19 amino acids long. The CDR3 is CASSLDAGVGGLAKNIQYF. In DNA form, the CDR3 reads TGTGCCAGCAGCTTAGATGCGGGGGTTGGCGGTTTAGCCAAAAACATTCAGTACTTC.

A single count supports this clone. This chain connects TRBV4-1 to TRBJ1-1; 8 bases are a match to TRBD1. CDR1 MGHRA and CDR2 YSYEKL come from the germline V gene. The CDR3 spans 15 residues. The V segment lost 9 bases and the J segment 4 bases; nucleotides outside the gene matches: 13. The CDR3 DNA is TGCGCCAGTCGTACTTACCTTACAGGGGGCACTGAAGCTTTCTTT. This encodes CASRTYLTGGTEAFF.

V is TRBV4-1 and J is TRBJ1-6; the match to TRBD1 covers 7 bases. Germline CDR1 reads MGHRA; CDR2 reads YSYEKL. This CDR3 is built from 15 residues. Losses at the gene ends were 4 bases for V and 6 bases for J; bases not matched to a gene: 6. Here the CDR3 reads CASSRQGQSNSPLHF. The CDR3 DNA is TGCGCCAGCAGCCGCCAGGGACAGAGTAATTCACCCCTCCACTTT.

The chain is built from TRBV5-6 and TRBJ2-7; 8 bases map to TRBD2. The V gene end was trimmed by 0 bases and the J gene end by 6 bases; junction bases not matched to a gene: 5. CDR1 and CDR2 (germline): SGHDT, YYEEEE. The CDR3 totals 14 residues. The CDR3 DNA reads as TGTGCCAGCAGCTTGGGCCTAGCGGGTTTCGAGCAGTACTTC. It codes for CASSLGLAGFEQYF.

V gene TRBV4-1 combines with J gene TRBJ1-5; D possibly corresponds to TRBD1 (5 bases). This CDR3 spans 15 amino acids. The ends were cut back, 4 bases at V and 11 bases at J, with 21 bases in the middle. Germline-derived CDR1 and CDR2 are MGHRA and YSYEKL. The CDR3 sequence is CASSPGDGGRSAQHF. CDR3 DNA: TGCGCCAGCAGCCCCGGAGACGGGGGAAGGTCAGCCCAGCATTTT.

The rearrangement joins TRBV5-6 to TRBJ1-2; D unclear. The germline V gene encodes CDR1 SGHDT and CDR2 YYEEEE. V dropped 4 bases and J dropped 7 bases, with 11 bases sitting between them. CDR3 size: 12 residues. In nucleotides, the CDR3 is TGTGCCAGCAGCGCCCTAACCCCTGGCTACACCTTC. The encoded protein is CASSALTPGYTF.

The chain employs TRBV6-5 and TRBJ2-3; 10 nucleotides agree with TRBD2. V was pared by 4 bases and J by 6 bases, with 4 bases of the junction left unmatched. Germline V gene lookup returns CDR1 MNHEY and CDR2 SVGAGI. CDR3 size: 14 residues. The CDR3 loop is CASSWFSGRDTQYF. In DNA form, the CDR3 reads TGTGCCAGCAGTTGGTTTAGCGGGAGGGATACGCAGTATTTT.

This rearrangement joins TRBV2 to TRBJ1-6, with D perhaps TRBD1 (6 bases). The CDR3 is made up of 15 amino acids. Germline CDR1 and CDR2: SNHLY and FYNNEI. Trimming took off 8 bases at V and 8 bases at J, with 19 bases between the two ends. Here the CDR3 reads CASLTARGVDSPLHF. CDR3 nucleotides: TGTGCCAGCCTTACAGCCAGGGGCGTGGATTCACCCCTCCACTTT.

V is TRBV30 and J is TRBJ1-1; D is ambiguous. The V and J ends lost 0 bases and 2 bases respectively, with 7 bases between them. The CDR3 has 13 amino acids. Germline V gene lookup returns CDR1 GTSNPN and CDR2 SVGIG (reference sequence). CDR3 region: CAWSVIANTEAFF. DNA of the CDR3: TGTGCCTGGAGTGTTATAGCAAACACTGAAGCTTTCTTT.

J is TRBJ1-6 and V is TRBV19, with 7 bases matching TRBD1. The CDR3 runs to 16 residues. V dropped 7 bases and J dropped 12; count of bases not matched to a gene: 18. Germline V gene sequence: CDR1 LNHDA, CDR2 SQIVND (reference sequence). Here the CDR3 reads CASMITATGAAKPLHF. The DNA of the CDR3 is TGTGCCAGTATGATCACGGCCACAGGGGCGGCTAAACCCCTCCACTTT.

The chain employs TRBV10-3 and TRBJ2-7, with D possibly matching TRBD1 (7 bases). This CDR3 is 15 amino acids long. From germline, CDR1 is ENHRY and CDR2 SYGVKD. V lost 2 bases to trimming and J lost 3 bases, with 14 bases between them. The CDR3 DNA sequence: TGTGCCATCAGTGAGGGGCAGGGGGGTATCTACGAGCAGTACTTC. Amino acid sequence: CAISEGQGGIYEQYF.

The rearrangement uses TRBV25-1 and TRBJ1-1, with 7 bases that match TRBD1. Germline-derived CDR1 and CDR2 are MGHDK and SYGVNS. The CDR3 sequence is 14 residues long. The V segment lost 3 bases and the J segment 7 bases; nucleotides outside the gene matches: 8. CDR3 coding DNA: TGTGCCAGCAGTGATGCAGGACGACAGGGTGAAGCTTTCTTT. Amino acid sequence: CASSDAGRQGEAFF.

The rearrangement joins TRBV4-3 to TRBJ1-4; D perhaps matches TRBD1 (5 bases). CDR3 length equals 14 residues. Per the germline V gene, CDR1 is LGHNA and CDR2 is YSLEER. Trimming took 1 base from V and 7 from J, leaving 10 bases between them. The CDR3 region is CASSQGKGFEKLFF. CDR3 nucleotide sequence: TGCGCCAGCAGCCAAGGCAAGGGGTTTGAAAAACTGTTTTTT.

The chain has TRBV5-1 and TRBJ2-7; 11 bases match TRBD2. J lost 0 bases, V lost 3 bases, and 5 bases had no gene match. Germline assignment: CDR1 SGHRS and CDR2 YFSETQ. The CDR3 loop spans 16 amino acids. CDR3 coding DNA: TGCGCCAGCAGCTCCGGGACTAGCGGTTCCTCCTACGAGCAGTACTTC. It codes for CASSSGTSGSSYEQYF.

The J gene is TRBJ2-1, the V gene TRBV29-1; a possible D gene is TRBD1 (6 bases). CDR3 length: 16 amino acids. Germline CDR1 SQVTM, CDR2 ANQGSEA. Trimming removed 4 bases from V and 7 bases from J, with 23 bases in between. The DNA of the CDR3 is TGCAGCGTTGCGTGGCCCGAACAGGGATTTTGGAATGAGCAGTTCTTC. Its translation is CSVAWPEQGFWNEQFF.

The chain recombines TRBV7-2 with TRBJ2-2, with 10 bases lining up with TRBD1. Trimming took 5 bases from V and 6 from J; bases not matched to a gene: 6. Germline V CDR1 and CDR2: SGHTA, FQGNSA. The CDR3 runs to 15 residues. CDR3 DNA: TGTGCCAGCAGCAGACAGGGGGCCTGGGCCGGGGAGCTGTTTTTT. Protein sequence: CASSRQGAWAGELFF.

The chain uses TRBV24-1 and TRBJ2-1; tentatively, D is TRBD2 (6 bases). Trimming stripped 2 bases from V and 2 bases from J, with 12 bases between. Germline V gene lookup returns CDR1 KGHDR and CDR2 SFDVKD. CDR3 length: 16 amino acids. CDR3 loop: CATSDSGLSPYNEQFF. The CDR3 nucleotides are TGTGCCACCAGTGATTCCGGACTAAGCCCCTACAATGAGCAGTTCTTC.

The gene calls are TRBV27 and TRBJ1-6, with TRBD1 identical over 9 bases. V trimming: 5 bases; J trimming: 11 bases; junction bases outside the gene matches: 13. This CDR3 region has 16 residues. Germline lookup yields CDR1 MNHEY and CDR2 SMNVEV (reference sequence). In DNA, the CDR3 is TGTGCCAGCAGTCCGGGACAGGGACCTCCTGGGCCACCCCTCCACTTT. It yields the protein CASSPGQGPPGPPLHF.

The chain uses TRBV5-4 and TRBJ1-2; TRBD1 matches at 7 bases. The CDR3 runs to 15 residues. J lost 8 bases, V lost 2 bases, and 12 bases had no gene match. Germline lookup yields CDR1 SGHNT and CDR2 YYREEE (reference sequence). CDR3: CASSFKGASRLGYTF. CDR3 sequence (DNA): TGTGCCAGCAGCTTTAAGGGGGCGAGTAGATTAGGCTACACCTTC.

This rearrangement joins TRBV5-1 to TRBJ1-2, with 8 positions matching TRBD1. The CDR3 contains 14 residues. The junction had 9 bases not matched to a gene; V was cut back by 5 bases and J by 6 bases. Germline loops: CDR1 SGHRS, CDR2 YFSETQ. The CDR3 loop reads CASRNQGARHGYTF. For the CDR3, the DNA is TGCGCCAGCAGAAATCAGGGGGCGCGGCATGGCTACACCTTC.

The chain carries TRBV4-1 and TRBJ2-3; weak D call: TRBD2 (7 bases). The CDR3 is made up of 16 amino acids. Germline CDR1 reads MGHRA; CDR2 reads YSYEKL. V lost 6 bases, J lost 2 bases, and 18 bases lay in between. The CDR3 nucleotides read TGCGCCAGCAGTCAGGGGCGCGGGAGTGTCACAGATACGCAGTATTTT. It is translated as CASSQGRGSVTDTQYF.

V gene TRBV30 combines with J gene TRBJ1-2, with a weak D call TRBD1 (6 bases). Trimming left V 0 bases short and J 8 bases short, with 13 bases between. The CDR3 covers 13 residues. Germline V gives CDR1 GTSNPN, CDR2 SVGIG (reference sequence). CDR3 in amino acids: CAWSVLGGMGYTF. In DNA, the CDR3 is TGTGCCTGGAGTGTACTAGGGGGAATGGGCTACACCTTC.

This rearrangement joins TRBV11-2 to TRBJ2-3, with D possibly TRBD2 on 6 matching bases. This CDR3 contains 19 residues. Germline-derived CDR1 and CDR2 are SGHAT and FQNNGV. Trimming shortened V by 5 bases and J by 1 base, and 25 bases separated the two germline ends. CDR3 nucleotide sequence: TGTGCCAGCAGCCTCAACCACAAAGGGACTGTTGACCGCACAGATACGCAGTATTTT. As protein: CASSLNHKGTVDRTDTQYF.

V is TRBV4-3 and J is TRBJ2-2; 8 nucleotides line up with TRBD2. Trimming took 3 bases from V and 7 from J; bases not matched to a gene: 10. Germline V gene lookup returns CDR1 LGHNA and CDR2 YSLEER. This CDR3 region has 16 residues. This CDR3 is CASSQGAGVVGGELFF. In DNA form, the CDR3 reads TGCGCCAGCAGCCAGGGAGCGGGAGTGGTTGGCGGGGAGCTGTTTTTT.

V and J are TRBV28 and TRBJ1-1, with D perhaps matching TRBD1 (5 bases). Germline assignment: CDR1 MDHEN and CDR2 SYDVKM. Trimming stripped 7 bases from V and 8 bases from J, with 17 bases between. CDR3 size: 13 residues. CDR3 loop: CASKAGGVGEAFF. The CDR3 DNA reads as TGTGCCAGCAAAGCGGGGGGTGTCGGAGAAGCTTTCTTT.

This clone was found a few times. The gene calls are TRBV6-2 or TRBV6-3 and TRBJ2-4; 12 nucleotides match TRBD1. V gave up 2 bases and J gave up 7 bases; unmatched junction bases: 0. Germline CDR1 MNHEY, CDR2 SVGEGT. The CDR3 extends over 14 amino acids. The CDR3, as DNA: TGTGCCAGCAGTTACGGGACAGGGGGCAACATTCAGTACTTC. It encodes CASSYGTGGNIQYF.

The gene calls are TRBV30 and TRBJ1-2, with D unclear. V lost 4 bases to trimming and J lost 4 bases, with 10 bases between them. The CDR3 extends over 12 amino acids. The germline V gene has CDR1 GTSNPN and CDR2 SVGIG (reference sequence). CDR3 loop: CAWTGNIYGYTF. CDR3 bases: TGTGCCTGGACCGGGAATATCTATGGCTACACCTTC.